The entry below describes one TCR beta chain. Its specific antigen is unknown. No clone much larger than this one lies a single base away; base qualities are absent. No treatment had been received by any patient before thyroid surgery. Patient clinical samples collected from the early 2010s to the late 2010s were retrospectively analysed using T-cell receptor beta sequencing. This entry is derived from a study of metastatic and nonmetastatic thyroid tumors (dated by TCRdb to 2020 to 2022). In terms of the full investigation: For patients with malignant and with benign thyroid disease, the researchers compared repertoires between peripheral blood samples and tumor or nodule tissue samples.

General study outcomes and caveats: In both blood and tumor samples, malignant tumors were reported to have significantly higher TCR beta diversity than benign nodules.

Library creation used PCR. The sequencing machine was an Illumina HiSeq 4000. The TCR beta-chain CDR3 region of each patient was profiled by high-throughput sequencing. Turning to the authors' computational methods: The researchers built a classifier to tell apart papillary thyroid cancer patients with distant metastasis, based on CDR3 differences among clinicopathological groups. To measure repertoire diversity the researchers used the Shannon index, while the Morisita-Horn index served to gauge how similar the tumor and blood repertoires were. The raw public data were reprocessed by TCRdb itself: fastp quality trimming at Q25, MiXCR clonotype calling, in-frame beta chains only. The V and J calls, along with clone size, are taken from TCRdb and not from the paper's own processing. The sample profile shows tens of thousands of clones; 20% of them were found once. The ten most abundant clones make up 39% of the sample.

The sequenced sample was blood. The TCR comes from a female donor with papillary thyroid cancer or a benign thyroid nodule (not recorded which). Some clones in this sample may be carry-over from other donors' samples.

The CDR3 corresponds to CASSEGRENTEAFF. The nucleotide sequence is TGCGCCAGCAGCGAGGGTAGGGAGAACACTGAAGCTTTCTTT. The rearrangement joined TRBV4-3 to TRBJ1-1, with the identity of the D gene unclear. As encoded in the germline V gene, CDR1 is LGHNA while CDR2 is YSLEER. The CDR3, cysteine through phenylalanine, is 14 amino acids long. The read is trimmed to its CDR3 DNA, 42 bases read in frame from base 1. Trimming costs V 5 bases and J 1 base, and their ends lie 11 bases apart.